These T cell receptor beta chains were read from a single sample in a study of long-term antiretroviral therapy in people with HIV. Libraries were prepared by immunoSEQ multiplex PCR; TCRdb keeps only in-frame clonotypes and omits some of them. The sample consists of 30,000 to 40,000 clones, 70% to 80% of them appearing once. The sample in question was unsorted PBMCs, obtained 2 years after starting antiretroviral therapy. Receptor source: a woman in her fifties or sixties with HIV. Both conserved end residues are part of each CDR3. The order of the fields is V gene, D gene, J gene, clone size, CDR3 protein, CDR3 DNA. The D gene is left open where the match is weak. The listing skips clone size in some rows; elsewhere it reads once, few, many or a size class.

>TRBV19|-|TRBJ2-2|few
CASKDSQGQGRTGELFF
TGTGCCAGTAAGGATTCACAGGGACAAGGGAGGACCGGGGAGCTGTTTTTT
>TRBV30|TRBD2|TRBJ2-3|-
CAWSSIGGGVTDTQYF
TGTGCCTGGAGTTCGATCGGCGGGGGGGTCACAGATACGCAGTATTTT
>TRBV4-1|-|TRBJ2-7|once
CASSQGLGTGDYEQYF
TGCGCCAGCAGCCAAGGGTTGGGGACGGGCGACTACGAGCAGTACTTC
>TRBV6-5|TRBD2|TRBJ2-5|-
CASSLAGGQETQYF
TGTGCCAGCAGTCTAGCGGGGGGGCAAGAGACCCAGTACTTC
>TRBV20-1|-|TRBJ2-3|-
CSARVTDTQYF
TGCAGTGCTAGAGTCACAGATACGCAGTATTTT
>TRBV11-2|TRBD2|TRBJ2-2|-
CASSRGRLAGTGELFF
TGTGCCAGCAGCAGAGGTCGGCTAGCGGGGACCGGGGAGCTGTTTTTT
>TRBV27|TRBD1|TRBJ2-7|-
CASSPQPPGQGRSEQYF
TGTGCCAGCAGTCCCCAGCCCCCGGGACAGGGACGAAGCGAGCAGTACTTC
>TRBV27|-|TRBJ1-3|-
CASTSLDRTVSGNTIYF
TGTGCCAGCACCTCATTAGACAGGACGGTATCTGGAAACACCATATATTTT
>TRBV2|-|TRBJ2-1|few
CASNSHLFQSSYNEQFF
TGTGCCAGCAATTCCCATCTTTTCCAGAGCTCCTACAATGAGCAGTTCTTC
>TRBV18|-|TRBJ1-1|-
CASSPEMNTEAFF
TGTGCCAGCTCACCAGAGATGAACACTGAAGCTTTCTTT
>TRBV7-2|TRBD2|TRBJ2-1|-
CASSFVRGLADNEQFF
TGTGCCAGCAGCTTCGTGCGGGGACTAGCGGACAATGAGCAGTTCTTC
>TRBV5-1|-|TRBJ1-4|-
CASSTTGPGGLGEEKLFF
TGCGCCAGCAGCACGACGGGGCCCGGGGGGTTAGGAGAAGAAAAACTGTTTTTT
>TRBV5-4|-|TRBJ2-3|-
CASSTLTDRKDTQYF
TGTGCCAGCAGCACCCTCACCGACAGGAAAGATACGCAGTATTTT
>TRBV5-1|TRBD2|TRBJ2-3|-
CASSYLLLAVSDTQYF
TGCGCCAGCAGCTACCTACTGCTAGCGGTTTCTGATACGCAGTATTTT
>TRBV7-8|-|TRBJ2-2|-
CASSLVPGAHTGELFF
TGTGCCAGCAGCTTAGTACCTGGAGCCCACACCGGGGAGCTGTTTTTT
>TRBV4-1|-|TRBJ2-2|-
CASSQDPPRVAGTGELFF
TGCGCCAGCAGCCAAGATCCCCCTAGGGTGGCGGGGACCGGGGAGCTGTTTTTT
>TRBV19|-|TRBJ2-7|-
CASSGEYEQYF
TGTGCCAGTAGTGGGGAGTACGAGCAGTACTTC
>TRBV7-9|-|TRBJ1-3|medium-sized
CASTDSFSGNTIYF
TGTGCCAGCACCGACAGCTTCTCTGGAAACACCATATATTTT
>TRBV11-2|-|TRBJ1-3|-
CASRPSSGNTIYF
TGTGCCAGCAGGCCGAGCTCTGGAAACACCATATATTTT
>TRBV5-1|-|TRBJ1-1|-
CASSIGSENTEAFF
TGCGCCAGCAGCATTGGATCAGAGAACACTGAAGCTTTCTTT
>TRBV18|-|TRBJ1-1|-
CASSPRTFSEAFF
TGTGCCAGCTCACCGAGGACTTTTTCTGAAGCTTTCTTT
>TRBV7-9|-|TRBJ2-3|-
CASSLGKAGSSDTQYF
TGTGCCAGCAGCTTGGGTAAGGCAGGCTCTTCGGATACGCAGTATTTT
>TRBV19|TRBD2|TRBJ2-2|-
CASSIASGGARELFF
TGTGCCAGTAGTATCGCAAGCGGGGGGGCCCGGGAGCTGTTTTTT
>TRBV5-1|-|TRBJ2-2|-
CASSLVVGSGELFF
TGCGCCAGCAGCTTGGTCGTAGGGTCCGGGGAGCTGTTTTTT
>TRBV7-9|-|TRBJ2-5|-
CASSLEAPETQYF
TGTGCCAGCAGCTTAGAGGCCCCAGAGACCCAGTACTTC
>TRBV2|-|TRBJ1-1|-
CASGVDANTEAFF
TGTGCCAGCGGGGTGGACGCGAACACTGAAGCTTTCTTT
>TRBV5-5|-|TRBJ1-5|-
CASSFSWQPDQPQHF
TGTGCCAGCAGCTTCTCGTGGCAGCCCGATCAGCCCCAGCATTTT
>TRBV6-4|-|TRBJ2-2|-
CASRQGGTGELFF
TGTGCCAGCAGGCAGGGGGGCACCGGGGAGCTGTTTTTT
>TRBV5-5|-|TRBJ1-1|-
CASSLIVPEAFF
TGTGCCAGCAGCTTGATTGTCCCTGAAGCTTTCTTT
>TRBV4-1|-|TRBJ1-5|few
CASSQEPGRSQPQHF
TGCGCCAGCAGCCAAGAACCAGGAAGGTCTCAGCCCCAGCATTTT
>TRBV7-8|-|TRBJ1-5|-
CASSLVRTIYSNQPQHF
TGTGCCAGCAGCTTAGTTCGGACAATTTATAGCAATCAGCCCCAGCATTTT
>TRBV25-1|TRBD1|TRBJ1-2|few
CASSRQGAVYGYTF
TGTGCCAGCAGCCGACAGGGGGCCGTCTATGGCTACACCTTC
>TRBV2|-|TRBJ1-5|-
CASNREGDQPQHF
TGTGCCAGCAACCGAGAAGGGGACCAGCCCCAGCATTTT
>TRBV29-1|TRBD2|TRBJ2-3|-
CSVVLAGGSTDTQYF
TGCAGCGTTGTCCTAGCGGGGGGTAGCACAGATACGCAGTATTTT
>TRBV7-3|TRBD1|TRBJ2-2|-
CASSFLGTGNTGELFF
TGTGCCAGCAGCTTTCTCGGGACAGGAAACACCGGGGAGCTGTTTTTT
>TRBV4-1|-|TRBJ2-5|-
CASSQVPGPQETQYF
TGCGCCAGCAGCCAAGTCCCTGGTCCGCAAGAGACCCAGTACTTC
>TRBV6-5|-|TRBJ2-5|-
CASSYMWYQYF
TGTGCCAGCAGTTACATGTGGTACCAGTACTTC
>TRBV5-1|-|TRBJ2-5|-
CASSFRQYQETQYF
TGCGCCAGCAGCTTCAGACAGTACCAAGAGACCCAGTACTTC
>TRBV11-2|TRBD2|TRBJ2-1|once
CASERGNYNEQFF
TGTGCCAGCGAGCGGGGGAACTACAATGAGCAGTTCTTC
>TRBV2|-|TRBJ1-2|few
CASSSGGHYGYTF
TGTGCCAGCAGTAGTGGGGGGCACTATGGCTACACCTTC
>TRBV30|-|TRBJ1-1|-
CASGEGDTEAFF
TGTGCCTCAGGGGAGGGGGACACTGAAGCTTTCTTT
>TRBV27|-|TRBJ2-7|once
CASSLFSPGLHEQYF
TGTGCCAGCAGTTTATTTTCTCCAGGGCTTCACGAGCAGTACTTC
>TRBV11-2|-|TRBJ2-3|-
CASSYRISDTQYF
TGTGCCAGCAGCTACCGCATCTCAGATACGCAGTATTTT
>TRBV6-5|-|TRBJ1-2|-
CASRALGYGYTF
TGTGCCAGCCGGGCGCTCGGCTATGGCTACACCTTC
>TRBV20-1|-|TRBJ2-3|-
CSAGLTDTQYF
TGCAGTGCGGGGCTCACAGATACGCAGTATTTT
>TRBV6-5|-|TRBJ2-7|-
CASSPWGQDEQYF
TGTGCCAGCAGTCCTTGGGGCCAGGACGAGCAGTACTTC
>TRBV2|-|TRBJ1-6|-
CASSEWRQSSPGNNSPLHF
TGTGCCAGCAGTGAATGGCGGCAGTCATCGCCAGGGAATAATTCACCCCTCCACTTT
>TRBV11-2|-|TRBJ2-7|-
CASSLEGRDWVRTYEQYF
TGTGCCAGCAGCTTAGAGGGGCGTGATTGGGTGAGAACCTACGAGCAGTACTTC
>TRBV19|-|TRBJ1-1|-
CASNKGTTAGTEAFF
TGTGCCAGTAACAAAGGTACCACAGCGGGCACTGAAGCTTTCTTT
>TRBV18|-|TRBJ2-5|-
CASSPQSQETQYF
TGTGCCAGCTCACCTCAGAGCCAAGAGACCCAGTACTTC
>TRBV2|-|TRBJ2-1|-
CASSVVRGSYNEQFF
TGTGCCAGCAGTGTCGTGAGGGGTTCCTACAATGAGCAGTTCTTC
>TRBV27|-|TRBJ2-7|-
CASSDGQTYEQYF
TGTGCCAGCAGCGATGGACAGACCTACGAGCAGTACTTC
>TRBV30|-|TRBJ2-3|-
CAWSPGSGTDTQYF
TGTGCCTGGAGTCCAGGGTCAGGCACAGATACGCAGTATTTT
>TRBV27|-|TRBJ1-2|-
CASSSIRGWYSNYGYTF
TGTGCCAGCAGTTCTATCAGGGGTTGGTATTCTAACTATGGCTACACCTTC
>TRBV6-1|-|TRBJ1-1|-
CASSEATGSSEAFF
TGTGCCAGCAGTGAAGCGACCGGGTCGTCTGAAGCTTTCTTT
>TRBV7-2|-|TRBJ2-1|-
CASSLVRGGAVEQFF
TGTGCCAGCAGCTTAGTACGTGGGGGGGCTGTTGAGCAGTTCTTC
>TRBV6-5|-|TRBJ2-7|few
CASSPGLSYEQYF
TGTGCCAGCAGCCCGGGACTGAGTTACGAGCAGTACTTC
>TRBV12-5|TRBD2|TRBJ2-7|-
CASGAPAGGPSSYEQYF
TGTGCTAGTGGCGCCCCGGCGGGGGGCCCGAGCTCCTACGAGCAGTACTTC
>TRBV2|-|TRBJ1-4|medium-sized
CASLGNEKLFF
TGTGCCAGCCTGGGAAATGAAAAACTGTTTTTT
>TRBV18|TRBD1|TRBJ1-6|once
CASSSQGPRYNSPLHF
TGTGCCAGCTCATCACAGGGGCCCCGTTATAATTCACCCCTCCACTTT